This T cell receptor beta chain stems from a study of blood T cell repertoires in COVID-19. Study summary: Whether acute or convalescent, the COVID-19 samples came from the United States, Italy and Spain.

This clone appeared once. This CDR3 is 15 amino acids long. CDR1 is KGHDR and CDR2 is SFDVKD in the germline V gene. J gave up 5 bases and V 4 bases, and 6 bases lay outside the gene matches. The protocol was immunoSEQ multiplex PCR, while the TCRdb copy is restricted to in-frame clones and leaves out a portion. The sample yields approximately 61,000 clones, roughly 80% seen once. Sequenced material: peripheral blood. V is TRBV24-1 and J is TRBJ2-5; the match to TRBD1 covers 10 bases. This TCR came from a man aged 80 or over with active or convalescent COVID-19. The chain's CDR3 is CATSDRGQGGETQYF. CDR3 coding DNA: TGTGCCACCAGTGACCGCGGACAGGGGGGGGAGACCCAGTACTTC.